This T cell receptor beta chain stems from a study of blood T cell repertoires in COVID-19. Sequencing used immunoSEQ multiplex PCR; TCRdb keeps in-frame clones, though not all of them. The sample has about 440,000 clones, about 89% seen once. The CDR3 contains 14 residues. Trimming cost V 5 bases and J 3 bases, with 14 bases left between them. The germline V gene has CDR1 SGHNT and CDR2 YENEEA. This clonotype was obtained from a young woman with acute or convalescent COVID-19. Specimen: peripheral blood. The rearrangement uses TRBV11-3 and TRBJ2-7, with TRBD1 as a possible D gene (6 bases). CDR3 residues: CASSSRDNNYEQYF. In DNA, the CDR3 is TGTGCCAGCAGCAGCCGGGACAATAACTACGAGCAGTACTTC.